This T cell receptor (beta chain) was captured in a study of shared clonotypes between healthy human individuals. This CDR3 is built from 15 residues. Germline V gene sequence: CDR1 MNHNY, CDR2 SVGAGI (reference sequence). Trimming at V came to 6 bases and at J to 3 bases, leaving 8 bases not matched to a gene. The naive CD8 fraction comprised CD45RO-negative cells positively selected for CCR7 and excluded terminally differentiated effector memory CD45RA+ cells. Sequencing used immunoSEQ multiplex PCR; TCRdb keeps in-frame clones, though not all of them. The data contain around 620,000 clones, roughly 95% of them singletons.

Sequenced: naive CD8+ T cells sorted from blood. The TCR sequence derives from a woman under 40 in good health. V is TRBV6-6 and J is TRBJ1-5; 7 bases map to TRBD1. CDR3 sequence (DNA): TGTGCCAGCAGGAGTACGACAGGGCACAATCAGCCCCAGCATTTT. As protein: CASRSTTGHNQPQHF.